This T cell receptor beta chain was captured in a study of CD8+ T cells in alopecia areata (dated by TCRdb to the late 2010s). Concerning the study at large: The treated patients took part in an open-label pilot trial in which moderate-to-severe alopecia areata was treated with oral tofacitinib at 5 to 10 mg twice daily. Scalp clonality was compared among normal scalp (n=4), patchy alopecia areata scalp (n=8), and alopecia totalis/universalis scalp (n=8). High-throughput TCRbeta sequencing was used to examine T cell clonal expansion in alopecia areata in both the C3H/HeJ mouse model and human patients. Patients on tofacitinib were biopsied at baseline and after 4 and 24 weeks of treatment, and several of the patients also had a later scalp biopsy. Amplification of TCRbeta CDR3 regions was done by immunoSEQ multiplex PCR using 35 Vbeta forward primers and 13 Jbeta reverse primers. Scalp tissue and sorted CD4+ and CD8+ peripheral blood T cells from patchy and totalis/universalis alopecia areata patients and from healthy controls were covered by human TCRbeta sequencing. The RNA source kit depended on sample type: the PAXgene miRNA kit for fixed scalp, the miRNeasy kit for PBMCs, and the RNeasy kit for mouse skin. Disease severity in treated patients was measured with the SALT score, which quantifies the percentage of affected scalp surface area. Tofacitinib was administered for 6 to 18 months, and 6 months of follow-up off drug were then conducted to assess delayed response and recurrence.

What the authors observed across the whole study: During tofacitinib treatment, many expanded lesional clones stuck around in both scalp and blood, and this persistence may partly explain why relapse happens after treatment is stopped. The treated cohort was small, with a single nonresponder, so links between baseline CD8+ expansion and response need larger studies. TCR sequences shared between patients were less clear than in mice, possibly partly because of HLA diversity in the patient population. Unlike mouse skin, which is dominated by gammadelta T cells, normal human skin has resident alphabeta T cells that are also sequenced, and this complicates analysis of the scalp TCR repertoire. Lesional scalp, especially in alopecia totalis/universalis, showed higher clonality and more expanded CD8+ clones than normal scalp, suggesting antigenic drive. Scalp clonality and the number of expanded CD8+ clones among the top 100 scalp clones were significantly decreased by tofacitinib.

Between the V and J ends, shortened by 0 bases and 3 bases respectively, the junction contains 11 bases. The germline V gene sets CDR1 to MNHEY and CDR2 to SVGAGI. The CDR3 runs 15 residues from the cysteine to the phenylalanine. The kept DNA is CDR3 alone, 45 bases in frame from the first base. The method was the immunoSEQ multiplex PCR assay. RNA was extracted from all samples and reverse transcribed into cDNA, which served as template for TCR sequencing. SuperScript III was used to make first-strand cDNA, primed with a 2:1 mix of oligo-dT and random hexamers. A synthetic immune receptor repertoire was used to gauge amplification bias, and whatever bias remained was removed computationally. The study's own analysis went as follows. After raw reads were preprocessed to remove errors, the CDR3 was defined following IMGT conventions as running from the conserved cysteine to phenylalanine. Clonality was calculated as 1 minus Shannon entropy normalized by log2 of the number of productive unique TCRs. CD4 or CD8 identity of scalp clones was inferred by cross-referencing scalp TCRbeta sequences with sorted blood CD4 and CD8 repertoires. The table comes from immuneACCESS by way of TCRdb, which keeps in-frame sequences with V and J called. Part of the clones is missing from these tables; in studies checked, under half for an unresolved V gene and the rest for unknown reasons. V, J and clone size were drawn from that table, and D and trimming were deduced from the DNA. The sample includes over 95,000 clones, with 56% observed a single time. The ten largest clones take up approximately 3.6% of the sample.

What this sample's time point label stands for: about 25 weeks on oral tofacitinib. The treatment or condition label for this specimen denotes: oral pan-JAK inhibitor, 5-10 mg twice daily. Lesional scalp punch biopsies and peripheral blood were obtained from alopecia areata patients. PBMCs were isolated by density centrifugation and stained for CD3, CD4 and CD8, after which CD4+ and CD8+ T cells were sorted on a FACSAria. For this clone: Its cognate antigen has yet to be identified. Base qualities are not provided; no much larger clone lies one nucleotide away. Additional DNA sequences in this sample encode the identical CDR3.

Sequencing was performed on CD4+ T cells sorted from blood, taken at week 24, from a patient treated with tofacitinib. This clonotype originated in a human donor with alopecia areata. The receptor chain draws on TRBV6-5 and TRBJ1-2; a weak D assignment points to TRBD1 (5 bases agree). The encoded CDR3 is CASSYSGQGDYGYTF. DNA sequence: TGTGCCAGCAGTTACTCAGGGCAGGGCGACTATGGCTACACCTTC.